The present T cell receptor (beta chain) was sequenced within a study of T cells in Graves' hyperthyroidism and ophthalmopathy. V shed 4 bases and J shed 12 bases, with 9 bases lying between them. The CDR3 totals 9 residues. From germline, CDR1 is DFQATT and CDR2 SNEGSKA (reference sequence). TCR beta CDR3 regions were amplified from RNA. An initial round of RT-PCR targeting the TCR CDR3 relied on the HTBI primer set. TCRdb fed the multiplex PCR reads into MiXCR, producing one record per CDR3 protein. Of 500,000 to 800,000 distinct CDR3 sequences listed, roughly 15% are singletons. Sequenced material: blood. The origin of this receptor is a woman aged 45-59 years with Graves' ophthalmopathy. This chain links TRBV20-1 with TRBJ1-2; D not certain. CDR3: CSANELHTF. Written as DNA, the CDR3 is TGCAGTGCTAATGAACTGCACACCTTC.